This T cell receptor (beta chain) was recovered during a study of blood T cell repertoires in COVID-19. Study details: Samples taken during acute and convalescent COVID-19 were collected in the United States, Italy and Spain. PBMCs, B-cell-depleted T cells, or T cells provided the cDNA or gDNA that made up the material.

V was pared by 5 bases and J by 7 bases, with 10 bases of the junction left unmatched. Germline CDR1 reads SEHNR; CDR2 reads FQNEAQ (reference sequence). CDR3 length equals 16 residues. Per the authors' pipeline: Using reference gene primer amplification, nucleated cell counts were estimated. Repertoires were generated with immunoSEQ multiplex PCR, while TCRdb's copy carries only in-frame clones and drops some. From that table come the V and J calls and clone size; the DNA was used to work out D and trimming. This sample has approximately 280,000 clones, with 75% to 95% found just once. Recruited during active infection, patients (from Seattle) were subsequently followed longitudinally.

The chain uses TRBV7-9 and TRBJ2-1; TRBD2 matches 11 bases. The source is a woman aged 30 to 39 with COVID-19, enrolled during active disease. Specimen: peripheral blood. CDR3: CASSNPQLAGANEQFF. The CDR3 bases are TGTGCCAGCAGCAACCCTCAACTAGCGGGAGCGAATGAGCAGTTCTTC.